These T cell receptor beta chains were read from a single sample in a study of vaccination and CD4 T cells after COVID-19. No antigen is known for these receptors. Using its own MiXCR run on the PCR reads, TCRdb lists one record per CDR3 protein. The data hold roughly 17,000 distinct CDR3 sequences, with about 45% observed a single time. This specimen consisted of CD4+ T cells from blood, cultured in vitro, obtained after SARS-CoV-2 vaccination. The receptors come from a human donor who had recovered from COVID-19. Both conserved end residues are part of each CDR3. A D gene is named only where the DNA matches it firmly. For some rows the clone size is stated as once, few or many, or as a class when expanded; others skip it.

TRBJ2-7 13 NA TRBV4-2 NA CASSQDLASEQYF TGTGCCAGCAGCCAAGATTTGGCCTCCGAGCAGTACTTC
TRBJ2-7 16 few TRBV7-9 TRBD1 CASSLDQTGGGYEQYF TGTGCCAGCAGCTTAGACCAGACAGGGGGCGGCTACGAGCAGTACTTC
TRBJ1-2 15 NA TRBV28 NA CASRDSGSRGYGYTF TGTGCCAGCAGGGACTCCGGTTCCAGGGGCTATGGCTACACCTTC
TRBJ1-6 14 few TRBV20-1 NA CSARPGFDNSPLHF TGCAGTGCTCGGCCTGGGTTTGATAATTCACCCCTCCACTTT
TRBJ2-7 13 few TRBV7-6 NA CASSLATAPEQYF TGTGCCAGCAGCTTAGCGACGGCACCCGAGCAGTACTTC
TRBJ2-3 13 NA TRBV5-4 NA CASSLEWAPTQYF TGTGCCAGCAGCTTGGAATGGGCCCCGACGCAGTATTTT
TRBJ1-5 15 NA TRBV20-1 NA CSASRIGLGDQPQHF TGCAGTGCTAGTAGAATCGGTCTCGGGGATCAGCCCCAGCATTTT
TRBJ2-5 15 NA TRBV12-3/TRBV12-4 TRBD2 CASSLVAGVQETQYF TGTGCCAGCAGTTTAGTAGCGGGAGTTCAAGAGACCCAGTACTTC
TRBJ2-1 17 few TRBV10-3 TRBD2 CAISGGGREGLADEQFF TGTGCCATCAGTGGTGGGGGGCGGGAGGGCCTCGCCGATGAGCAGTTCTTC
TRBJ1-6 13 once TRBV28 NA CASLDRWNSPLHF TGTGCCAGCCTAGACAGGTGGAATTCACCCCTCCACTTT
TRBJ2-3 14 NA TRBV7-9 NA CASSFTIGTDTQYF TGTGCCAGCAGCTTCACAATTGGCACAGATACGCAGTATTTT
TRBJ1-1 15 few TRBV2 TRBD1 CASRQEDRRGTEAFF TGTGCCAGCAGACAAGAGGACAGGAGGGGGACTGAAGCTTTCTTT
TRBJ1-3 16 NA TRBV28 NA CASRNEQGLLGNTIYF TGTGCCAGCAGGAACGAGCAAGGGCTCTTGGGGAACACCATATATTTT
TRBJ2-1 18 NA TRBV2 TRBD1 CASSDRDRGLKDKNEQFF TGTGCCAGCAGTGACAGGGACAGGGGGCTAAAGGATAAGAATGAGCAGTTCTTC
TRBJ2-5 17 NA TRBV15 TRBD2 CATSGGDRDLWSETQYF TGTGCCACCAGCGGGGGGGACCGGGACTTATGGTCAGAGACCCAGTACTTC
TRBJ2-5 15 NA TRBV5-4 TRBD1 CASSLDRGQIETQYF TGTGCCAGCAGCTTGGACAGGGGGCAAATAGAGACCCAGTACTTC
TRBJ1-2 15 few TRBV7-2 NA CASSFGGSGPYGYTF TGTGCCAGCAGCTTCGGGGGTAGTGGTCCCTATGGCTACACCTTC
TRBJ1-5 17 few TRBV6-1 TRBD1 CASSRQGTGYSNQPQHF TGTGCCAGCAGCAGGCAAGGGACAGGGTATAGCAATCAGCCCCAGCATTTT
TRBJ2-1 14 NA TRBV29-1 NA CSVEGSLTYNEQFF TGCAGCGTTGAGGGCAGTCTTACTTACAATGAGCAGTTCTTC
TRBJ2-7 12 NA TRBV20-1 NA CSAPPQGREQYF TGCAGTGCTCCCCCACAGGGGAGGGAGCAGTACTTC
TRBJ2-7 17 NA TRBV30 TRBD2 CAWSGASGRSLSYEQYF TGTGCCTGGAGTGGGGCTAGCGGGAGGTCCCTTTCCTACGAGCAGTACTTC
TRBJ1-1 15 few TRBV20-1 TRBD1 CSANRGRLLITEAFF TGCAGTGCTAACAGGGGACGCCTCTTGATTACTGAAGCTTTCTTT
TRBJ2-5 15 few TRBV28 NA CASSLGSQGQETQYF TGTGCCAGCAGTTTGGGGTCCCAGGGACAAGAGACCCAGTACTTC
TRBJ2-5 14 few TRBV6-1 TRBD2 CASATGTSQETQYF TGTGCCAGCGCGACCGGGACTAGCCAAGAGACCCAGTACTTC
TRBJ2-3 17 NA TRBV28 NA CASSSAIRLISTDTQYF TGTGCCAGCAGTTCCGCCATCAGACTGATTAGCACAGATACGCAGTATTTT
TRBJ2-3 15 NA TRBV7-9 NA CASSFPGAERGAQYF TGTGCCAGCAGCTTCCCGGGGGCTGAACGGGGTGCGCAGTATTTT
TRBJ2-3 12 NA TRBV6-2/TRBV6-3 NA CASSWGTDTQYF TGTGCCAGTTCCTGGGGCACAGATACGCAGTATTTT
TRBJ2-2 13 few TRBV5-6 NA CASSLVSIGELFF TGTGCCAGCAGCTTGGTGTCTATCGGGGAGCTGTTTTTT
TRBJ1-1 17 NA TRBV6-1 TRBD1 CASSTPRLNRGRREAFF TGTGCCAGCAGCACACCTAGACTTAACAGGGGGCGCAGGGAAGCTTTCTTT
TRBJ2-3 13 NA TRBV6-2/TRBV6-3 TRBD2 CASRRTSYHTQYF TGTGCCAGCAGGAGGACTAGTTACCATACGCAGTATTTT
TRBJ2-2 14 NA TRBV6-1 NA CASLSGIYTGELFF TGTGCCAGCTTAAGCGGTATATACACCGGGGAGCTGTTTTTT
TRBJ2-2 16 few TRBV7-6 NA CASSPSGIGGTGELFF TGTGCCAGCAGCCCGTCAGGGATTGGGGGCACCGGGGAGCTGTTTTTT